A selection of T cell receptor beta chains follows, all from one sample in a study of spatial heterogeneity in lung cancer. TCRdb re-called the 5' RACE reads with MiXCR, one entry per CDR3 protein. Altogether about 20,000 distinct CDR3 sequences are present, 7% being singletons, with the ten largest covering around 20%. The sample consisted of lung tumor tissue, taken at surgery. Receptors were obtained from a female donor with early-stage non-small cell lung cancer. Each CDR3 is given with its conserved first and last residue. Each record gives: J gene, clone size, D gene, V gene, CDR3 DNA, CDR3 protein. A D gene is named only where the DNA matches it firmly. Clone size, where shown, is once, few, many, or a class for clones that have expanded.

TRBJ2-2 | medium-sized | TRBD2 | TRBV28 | TGTGCCAGCAGTCCACGGCTCTCTAGCGGGGGGGCGGACGGGGAGCTGTTTTTT | CASSPRLSSGGADGELFF
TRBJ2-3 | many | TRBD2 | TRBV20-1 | TGCAGTGCTAGTCCCCGTAGCGGGGGGCCCGGTGTTACGCAGTATTTT | CSASPRSGGPGVTQYF
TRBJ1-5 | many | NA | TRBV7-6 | TGTGCCAGCAGCGCATCGACAGGTTACAATCAGCCCCAGCATTTT | CASSASTGYNQPQHF
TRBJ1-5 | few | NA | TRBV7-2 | TGTGCCAGCAGCTTAGGTTATCAGCCCCAGCATTTT | CASSLGYQPQHF
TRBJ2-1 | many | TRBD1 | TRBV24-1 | TGTGCCACCAGTGATCCCGGGACAGGGGGCATCAATGAGCAGTTCTTC | CATSDPGTGGINEQFF
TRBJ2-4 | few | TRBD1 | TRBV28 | TGTGCCAGCAGTTTATGTGCAGGGGGCAAAAACATTCAGTACTTC | CASSLCAGGKNIQYF
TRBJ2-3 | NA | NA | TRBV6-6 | TGTGCCAGCACCAACGGGGCGGGGACCACAGATACGCAGTATTTT | CASTNGAGTTDTQYF
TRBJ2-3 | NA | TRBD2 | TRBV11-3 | TGTGCCAGCAGCCTGGGGACTACAAATCCTGATACGCAGTATTTT | CASSLGTTNPDTQYF
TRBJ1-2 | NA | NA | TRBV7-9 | TGTGCCAGCAGCCCTTCCGGGGCGCAGTATGGCTACACCTTC | CASSPSGAQYGYTF
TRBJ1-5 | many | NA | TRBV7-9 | TGTGCCAGCAGCTTAGTCGCTGGAACAGGTTATAGCAATCAGCCCCAGCATTTT | CASSLVAGTGYSNQPQHF
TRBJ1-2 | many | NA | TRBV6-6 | TGTGCCAGCACCCATATTGCAGGACAGTACTATGGCTACACCTTC | CASTHIAGQYYGYTF
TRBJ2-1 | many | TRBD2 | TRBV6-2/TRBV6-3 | TGTGCCAGCAATCCACTCACTAGCGGCGTCCGGAATGAGCAGTTCTTC | CASNPLTSGVRNEQFF
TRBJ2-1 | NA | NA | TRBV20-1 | TGCAGTGCTAGCCCGGCGAGGGGGACCAATGAGCAGTTCTTC | CSASPARGTNEQFF
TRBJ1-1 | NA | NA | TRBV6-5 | TGTGCCAGCAGCAGAGGGATCTCTGAAGCTTTCTTT | CASSRGISEAFF
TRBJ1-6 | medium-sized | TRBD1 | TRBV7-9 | TGTGCCAGCAGCCCCACCGGGACAGGGGTCCCACCCCTCCACTTT | CASSPTGTGVPPLHF
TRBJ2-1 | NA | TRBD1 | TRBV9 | TGTGCCAGCAGCGTGGGGACAGGGGGCGCCCCTGGGTTGGGTGAGCAGTTCTTC | CASSVGTGGAPGLGEQFF
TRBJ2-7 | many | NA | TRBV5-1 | TGCGCCAGCGCAGTGCTTGTATCGGAAGGCGAGCAGTACTTC | CASAVLVSEGEQYF
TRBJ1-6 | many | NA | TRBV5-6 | TGTGCCAGCAGCTTGGTTGGCAGGGATTATTCACCCCTCCACTTT | CASSLVGRDYSPLHF
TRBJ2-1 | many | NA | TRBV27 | TGTGCCAGCAGTCCACCAGTTGGGCGTGAGCAGTTCTTC | CASSPPVGREQFF
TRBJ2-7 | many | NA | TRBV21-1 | TGTGCCCCGAAGAACGAGCAGTACTTC | CAPKNEQYF
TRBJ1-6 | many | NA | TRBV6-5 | TGTGCCAGCAGTTACAGGGGCGGTTCACCCCTCCACTTT | CASSYRGGSPLHF
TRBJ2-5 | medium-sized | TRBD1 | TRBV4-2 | TGTGCCAGCAGCCGAGAGGGGGCATCGCAAGAGACCCAGTACTTC | CASSREGASQETQYF
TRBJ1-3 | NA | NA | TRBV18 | TGTGCCAGCTCACCTGTCAGCCTCGGCGGAAACACCATATATTTT | CASSPVSLGGNTIYF
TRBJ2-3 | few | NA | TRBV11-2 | TGTGCCAGCAGCTTTTATGGCGGGGCCTTCACAGATACGCAGTATTTT | CASSFYGGAFTDTQYF
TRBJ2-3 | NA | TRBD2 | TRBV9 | TGTGCCAGCAGCGTAGAAGTTACGGGGGGGCAAGATACGCAGTATTTT | CASSVEVTGGQDTQYF
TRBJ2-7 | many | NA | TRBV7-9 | TGTGCCAGCAGCTTAGGTCTCGACGAGCAGTACTTC | CASSLGLDEQYF
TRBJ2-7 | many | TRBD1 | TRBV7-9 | TGTGCCAGCAGCTTAACGGGACAGGGGATCGGCGAGCAGTACTTC | CASSLTGQGIGEQYF
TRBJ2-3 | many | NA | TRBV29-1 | TGCAGCGTTGGAGCGGTGGTCGCAGATACGCAGTATTTT | CSVGAVVADTQYF
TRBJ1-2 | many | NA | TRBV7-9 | TGTGCCAGCAGCTTAGGGGGTGGCAGGAGCAACTATGGCTACACCTTC | CASSLGGGRSNYGYTF
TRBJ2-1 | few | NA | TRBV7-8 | TGTGCCAGCAGCCTACCCCTCGGCCTGAGCTCCTACAATGAGCAGTTCTTC | CASSLPLGLSSYNEQFF
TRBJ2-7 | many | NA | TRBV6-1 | TGTGCCAGCAGTGAAACCAGAAGCAACGAGCAGTACTTC | CASSETRSNEQYF
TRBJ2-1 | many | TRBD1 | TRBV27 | TGTGCCAGCAGTTACCTTCCGGGACAGTTCCATGAGCAGTTCTTC | CASSYLPGQFHEQFF
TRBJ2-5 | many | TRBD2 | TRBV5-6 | TGTGCCAGCAGCTCACCCCTAGCGGGGGGCCAAGAGACCCAGTACTTC | CASSSPLAGGQETQYF